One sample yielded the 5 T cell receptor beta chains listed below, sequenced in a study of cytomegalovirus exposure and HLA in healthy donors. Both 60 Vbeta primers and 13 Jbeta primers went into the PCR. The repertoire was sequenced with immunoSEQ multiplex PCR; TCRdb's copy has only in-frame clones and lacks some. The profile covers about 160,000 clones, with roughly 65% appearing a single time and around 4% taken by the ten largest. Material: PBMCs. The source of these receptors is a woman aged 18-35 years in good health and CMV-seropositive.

Here the CDR3 reads CATNEPARGYTF. CDR3 in DNA: TGTGCCACCAACGAACCCGCGAGGGGCTACACCTTC. The gene calls are TRBV19 and TRBJ1-2; D is unclear. The V end was cut by 10 bases, the J end by 8 bases, with 17 bases between. CDR1 is LNHDA and CDR2 is SQIVND in the germline V gene (reference sequence). The CDR3 runs 12 residues.

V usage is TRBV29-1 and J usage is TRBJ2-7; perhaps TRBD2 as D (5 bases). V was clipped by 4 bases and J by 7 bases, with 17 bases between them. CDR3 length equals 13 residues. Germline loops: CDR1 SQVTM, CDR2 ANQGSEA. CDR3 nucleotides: TGCAGCGTTGTAGTGGGAGTCCTCCGGGAGCAGTACTTC. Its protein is CSVVVGVLREQYF.

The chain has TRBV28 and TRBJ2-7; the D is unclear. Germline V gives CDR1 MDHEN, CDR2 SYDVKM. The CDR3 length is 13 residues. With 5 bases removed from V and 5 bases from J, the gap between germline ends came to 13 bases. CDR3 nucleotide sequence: TGTGCCAGCAGTAGAGATCGTGTTAACGAGCAGTACTTC. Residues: CASSRDRVNEQYF.

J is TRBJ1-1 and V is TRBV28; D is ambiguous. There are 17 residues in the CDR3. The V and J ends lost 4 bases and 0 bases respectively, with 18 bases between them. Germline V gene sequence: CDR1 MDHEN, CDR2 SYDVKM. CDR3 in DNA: TGTGCCAGCAGTTCAAGGCCCATACGGGGTATGAACACTGAAGCTTTCTTT. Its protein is CASSSRPIRGMNTEAFF.

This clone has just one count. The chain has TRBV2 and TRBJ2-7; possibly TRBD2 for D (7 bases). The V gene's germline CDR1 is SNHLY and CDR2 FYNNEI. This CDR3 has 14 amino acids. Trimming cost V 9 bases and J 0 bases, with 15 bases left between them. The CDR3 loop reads CARGGRTSSYEQYF. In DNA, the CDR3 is TGTGCCAGGGGGGGCCGGACTAGCTCCTACGAGCAGTACTTC.